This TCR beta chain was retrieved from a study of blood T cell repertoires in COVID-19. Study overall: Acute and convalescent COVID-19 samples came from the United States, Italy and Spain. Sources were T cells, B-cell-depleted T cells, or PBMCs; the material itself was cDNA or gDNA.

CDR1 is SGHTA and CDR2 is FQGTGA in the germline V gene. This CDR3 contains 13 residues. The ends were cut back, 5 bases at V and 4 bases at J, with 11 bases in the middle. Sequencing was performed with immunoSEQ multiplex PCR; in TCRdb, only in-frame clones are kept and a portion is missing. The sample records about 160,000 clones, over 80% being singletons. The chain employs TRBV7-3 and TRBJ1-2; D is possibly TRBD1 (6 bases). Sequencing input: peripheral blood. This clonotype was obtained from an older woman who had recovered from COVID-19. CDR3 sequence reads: CASSRGTIYGYTF. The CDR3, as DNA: TGTGCCAGCAGCCGAGGGACAATCTATGGCTACACCTTC.